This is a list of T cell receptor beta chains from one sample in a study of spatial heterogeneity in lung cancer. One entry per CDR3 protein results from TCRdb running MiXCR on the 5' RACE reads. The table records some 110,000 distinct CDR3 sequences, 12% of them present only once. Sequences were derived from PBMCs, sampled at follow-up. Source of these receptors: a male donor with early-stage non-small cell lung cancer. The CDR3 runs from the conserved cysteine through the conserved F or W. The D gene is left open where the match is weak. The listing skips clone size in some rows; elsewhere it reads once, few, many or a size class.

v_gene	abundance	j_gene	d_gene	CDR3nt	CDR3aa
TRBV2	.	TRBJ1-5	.	TGTGCCAGCAGTGAAGAAGGGGATGGAAATCAGCCCCAGCATTTT	CASSEEGDGNQPQHF
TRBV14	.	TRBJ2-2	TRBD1	TGTGCCAGCAGCCAAATGTACAGGGGGCACAAGACCGGGGAGCTGTTTTTT	CASSQMYRGHKTGELFF
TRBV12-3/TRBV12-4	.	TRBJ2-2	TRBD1	TGTGCCAGCAGCGATTGGGACAGGAGAGACTCCGGGGAGCTGTTTTTT	CASSDWDRRDSGELFF
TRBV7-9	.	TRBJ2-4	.	TGTGCCAGCAGCTTAGCGGGTGAGGCAGGAGGCAACATTCAGTACTTC	CASSLAGEAGGNIQYF
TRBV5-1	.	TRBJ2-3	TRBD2	TGCGCCAGCAGCTGGACTAGCCGCGATACGCAGTATTTT	CASSWTSRDTQYF
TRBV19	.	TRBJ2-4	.	TGTGCCAGTGAAACTCAGGGTGGACGAAACATTCAGTACTTC	CASETQGGRNIQYF
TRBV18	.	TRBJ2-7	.	TGTGCCAGCTCACCCCGCCGGACCCTGGACGAGCAGTACTTC	CASSPRRTLDEQYF
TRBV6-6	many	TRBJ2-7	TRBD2	TGTGCCAGCAGACAGCGGGGGGGCCTCGAGCAGTACTTC	CASRQRGGLEQYF
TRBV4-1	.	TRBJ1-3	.	TGCGCCAGCAGCCAAATCGGGGACTCTGGAAACACCATATATTTT	CASSQIGDSGNTIYF
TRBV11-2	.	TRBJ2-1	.	TGTGCCAGCAGCTTAGACTCCTACAATGAGCAGTTCTTC	CASSLDSYNEQFF
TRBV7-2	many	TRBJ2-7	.	TGTGCCAGCAGCTTCGCGGGAGAGCAGTACTTC	CASSFAGEQYF